This T cell receptor (beta chain) was sequenced during a study of blood T cell repertoires in COVID-19. About the study: Sources were T cells, B-cell-depleted T cells, or PBMCs; the material itself was cDNA or gDNA.

This clone is a singleton in its sample. Sequenced by immunoSEQ multiplex PCR; TCRdb stores in-frame clones only, minus some. Found here are under 35,000 clones, around four fifths of them singletons; the top ten hold just over 35%. The sample taken for sequencing was peripheral blood. The receptor was derived from an elderly man with acute or convalescent COVID-19.

Here the CDR3 reads CASSQDRVRGGVETQYF. The CDR3 DNA sequence: TGTGCCAGCAGCCAAGATCGTGTCCGGGGGGGTGTAGAGACCCAGTACTTC. The gene calls are TRBV4-2 and TRBJ2-5; 8 bases fit TRBD2. V gave up 0 bases and J gave up 4 bases; unmatched junction bases: 10. The V gene's germline CDR1 is LGHNA and CDR2 YNFKEQ. The CDR3 has 17 residues.